The rows below give T cell receptor beta chains drawn from one sample of a study of blood T cell repertoires in COVID-19. Some clones are missing from TCRdb's copy, which holds only in-frame ones; the method was immunoSEQ multiplex PCR. The sample has 150,000 to 180,000 clones, roughly nine tenths seen once. The sequenced sample was peripheral blood. The receptors were gathered from a man aged 45-60 years with acute or convalescent COVID-19. The conserved cysteine and the conserved F or W are not part of the CDR3 here. D genes are given only for firm matches.

cdr3_aa: ASSQPGRVSYNEQF
d_call: TRBD2
v_call: TRBV28

cdr3_aa: ASSLGDRYSNQPQH
d_call: TRBD1
v_call: TRBV7-2

cdr3_aa: ASSVRGETQY
d_call: -
v_call: TRBV2

cdr3_aa: ASVKGDYNEQF
d_call: -
v_call: TRBV2

cdr3_aa: ASSVDGRGSGRGTIY
d_call: -
v_call: TRBV9

cdr3_aa: ASSPVGGAGETQY
d_call: -
v_call: TRBV11-2

cdr3_aa: ATTSGQGYETQY
d_call: TRBD1
v_call: TRBV15

cdr3_aa: ASSFGQNYEQY
d_call: -
v_call: TRBV12-3/TRBV12-4

cdr3_aa: ASSIASGSEQY
d_call: TRBD2
v_call: TRBV19

cdr3_aa: ASSQGAAGELF
d_call: -
v_call: TRBV4-1

cdr3_aa: ASSLGYPGNTIY
d_call: -
v_call: TRBV7-2

cdr3_aa: ASSLGTVNTEAF
d_call: TRBD1
v_call: TRBV5-5

cdr3_aa: ASSLGSSYNEQF
d_call: -
v_call: TRBV27

cdr3_aa: ASSVAAGPNTGELF
d_call: -
v_call: TRBV9

cdr3_aa: ASSPQLAGSQETQY
d_call: TRBD2
v_call: TRBV18

cdr3_aa: ASSQVGRNNEKLF
d_call: -
v_call: TRBV14

cdr3_aa: ASGSNTGKSTDTQY
d_call: -
v_call: TRBV19

cdr3_aa: ATSRDAGPTDTQY
d_call: -
v_call: TRBV15

cdr3_aa: ASSFGQPHSYEQY
d_call: -
v_call: TRBV5-1

cdr3_aa: ASRKDRAGTGELF
d_call: TRBD1
v_call: TRBV28

cdr3_aa: ASSATGGRMNTEAF
d_call: TRBD1
v_call: TRBV18

cdr3_aa: ASSLVGTSVEQY
d_call: TRBD2
v_call: TRBV7-8

cdr3_aa: ARHRYNQPQH
d_call: -
v_call: TRBV9

cdr3_aa: ANRTGRPTNYGYT
d_call: TRBD1
v_call: TRBV7-3

cdr3_aa: ASSLYPGAGVGYT
d_call: -
v_call: TRBV27

cdr3_aa: ATSDRGALMETQY
d_call: -
v_call: TRBV24-1

cdr3_aa: ASSSGRGTLGVTEAF
d_call: -
v_call: TRBV11-2

cdr3_aa: ASSKAELNTEAF
d_call: -
v_call: TRBV19

cdr3_aa: ARHRLGSICEKLF
d_call: -
v_call: TRBV28

cdr3_aa: ASSFQASLRSPLH
d_call: -
v_call: TRBV27

cdr3_aa: ASSPSTGDEQY
d_call: TRBD1
v_call: TRBV11-3

cdr3_aa: ASTQRGAYNEQF
d_call: TRBD2
v_call: TRBV19

cdr3_aa: ASSPGQGGNQPQH
d_call: -
v_call: TRBV9

cdr3_aa: ASSQVLENEQF
d_call: -
v_call: TRBV4-2

cdr3_aa: ASSISGLEDNEQF
d_call: -
v_call: TRBV13

cdr3_aa: ATNLDSYEQY
d_call: -
v_call: TRBV28

cdr3_aa: ASSYTGYSGNTIY
d_call: -
v_call: TRBV4-3

cdr3_aa: ASSIGPGQVSILRSYT
d_call: TRBD1
v_call: TRBV19

cdr3_aa: ASSQADRVGYNEQF
d_call: TRBD1
v_call: TRBV4-3

cdr3_aa: AIGDGELF
d_call: -
v_call: TRBV10-2

cdr3_aa: ASSLIPTYNEQF
d_call: -
v_call: TRBV7-3

cdr3_aa: ASSQRTSRSPDTQY
d_call: TRBD2
v_call: TRBV4-2

cdr3_aa: ASSPRTGNYGYT
d_call: TRBD1
v_call: TRBV9

cdr3_aa: ASSGKAGLYNEQF
d_call: -
v_call: TRBV10-2

cdr3_aa: ASSQDFETENTEAF
d_call: -
v_call: TRBV3-1/TRBV3-2

cdr3_aa: ASSTGLAGATSSYNEQF
d_call: TRBD2
v_call: TRBV6-2/TRBV6-3

cdr3_aa: ASSQVPGALNSPLH
d_call: -
v_call: TRBV4-1

cdr3_aa: ASRTARYYEQY
d_call: -
v_call: TRBV28

cdr3_aa: AWHSGVGNEKLF
d_call: -
v_call: TRBV30

cdr3_aa: ATSRPGIGAEAF
d_call: -
v_call: TRBV15

cdr3_aa: ASSLAIAGGIQETQY
d_call: TRBD2
v_call: TRBV5-4

cdr3_aa: ASSFGQGADQPQH
d_call: TRBD1
v_call: TRBV28

cdr3_aa: ASSLLSGGNRNYGYT
d_call: TRBD1
v_call: TRBV5-6

cdr3_aa: AWTGQGIQY
d_call: -
v_call: TRBV30

cdr3_aa: ASSRLAGQHQPQH
d_call: -
v_call: TRBV19

cdr3_aa: ASSQRPTGDRISSSGNTIY
d_call: TRBD1
v_call: TRBV4-1

cdr3_aa: AWSVRTSGTEQY
d_call: TRBD2
v_call: TRBV30

cdr3_aa: ASSPNRGTNQPQH
d_call: TRBD1
v_call: TRBV10-2

cdr3_aa: ASSTEGQGVNQPQH
d_call: TRBD1
v_call: TRBV6-2/TRBV6-3

cdr3_aa: ASSGIGGHAGELF
d_call: -
v_call: TRBV4-1